The 2 T cell receptor beta chains given below trace back to one sample, sequenced in a study of T cells after somatic rescue of genetic block. Using immunoSEQ multiplex PCR, the repertoire was profiled, and TCRdb retains in-frame clones only, with some absent. In the table there are about 110,000 clones, about nine tenths of which are singletons. The specimen was peripheral blood mononuclear cells (PBMCs). These TCRs come from a woman aged 18-29 years.

The chain links TRBV6-5 to TRBJ2-1, with D possibly TRBD1 on 5 matching bases. The CDR3 has 13 residues. The V end lost 6 bases, the J end lost 1 base, and 7 bases lay between the germline ends. Germline CDR1 is MNHEY and CDR2 is SVGAGI. DNA for the CDR3: TGTGCCAGCAGAAAGGGGTCCTACAATGAGCAGTTCTTC. Translating it yields CASRKGSYNEQFF.

This chain's CDR3 is CAWKPTGTTGNTIYF. For the CDR3, the DNA is TGTGCCTGGAAGCCCACCGGGACGACTGGAAACACCATATATTTT. V usage is TRBV30 and J usage is TRBJ1-3; D is possibly TRBD1 (5 bases). This CDR3 is built from 15 residues. V was trimmed by 4 bases and J by 2 bases, leaving 15 bases between them. The germline V gene has CDR1 GTSNPN and CDR2 SVGIG (reference sequence). The variable domain in full, completed from reference TRBV30 and TRBJ1-3, reads SQTIHQWPATLVQPVGSPLSLECTVEGTSNPNLYWYRQAAGRGLQLLFYSVGIGQISSEVPQNLSASRPQDRQFILSSKKLLLSDSGFYLCAWKPTGTTGNTIYFGEGSWLTVV.